This TCR beta chain was sequenced for a study of blood T cell repertoires in COVID-19. This table comes from immunoSEQ multiplex PCR, and its TCRdb copy is limited to in-frame clones, with some not included. The top ten hold approximately 8% of the sample, which has about 120,000 clones, about 86% seen once. Trimming took 4 bases from V and 0 from J; bases not matched to a gene: 7. This CDR3 contains 18 residues. The V gene's germline CDR1 is KGHDR and CDR2 SFDVKD. The source material was peripheral blood. V usage is TRBV24-1 and J usage is TRBJ2-3; 12 positions agree with TRBD1. The receptor was isolated from a man aged 65 to 85 who had recovered from COVID-19. CDR3 residues: CATSEGDRGRPSTDTQYF. CDR3 sequence (DNA): TGTGCCACCAGTGAAGGGGACAGGGGGCGGCCTAGCACAGATACGCAGTATTTT.